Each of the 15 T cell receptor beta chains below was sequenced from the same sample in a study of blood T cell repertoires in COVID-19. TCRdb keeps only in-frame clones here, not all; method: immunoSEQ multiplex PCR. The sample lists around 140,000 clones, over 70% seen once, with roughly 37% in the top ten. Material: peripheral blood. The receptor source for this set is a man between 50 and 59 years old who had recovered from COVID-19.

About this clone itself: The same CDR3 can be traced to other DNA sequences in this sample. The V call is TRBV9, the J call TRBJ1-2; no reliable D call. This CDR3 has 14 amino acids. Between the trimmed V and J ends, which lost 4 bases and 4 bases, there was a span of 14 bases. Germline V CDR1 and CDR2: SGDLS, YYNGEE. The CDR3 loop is CASSPREGGYGYTF. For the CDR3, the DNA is TGTGCCAGCAGCCCCCGAGAGGGAGGCTATGGCTACACCTTC.

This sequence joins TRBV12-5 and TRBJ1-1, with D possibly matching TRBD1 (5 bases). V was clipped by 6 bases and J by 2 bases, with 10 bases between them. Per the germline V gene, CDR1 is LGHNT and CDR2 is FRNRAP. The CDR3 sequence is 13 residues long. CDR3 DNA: TGTGCTAGTGGCGAGACAGTCAACACTGAAGCTTTCTTT. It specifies CASGETVNTEAFF. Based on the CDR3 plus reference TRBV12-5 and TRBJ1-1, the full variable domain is DARVTQTPRHKVTEMGQEVTMRCQPILGHNTVFWYRQTMMQGLELLAYFRNRAPLDDSGMPKDRFSAEMPDATLATLKIQPSEPRDSAVYFCASGETVNTEAFFGQGTRLTVV.

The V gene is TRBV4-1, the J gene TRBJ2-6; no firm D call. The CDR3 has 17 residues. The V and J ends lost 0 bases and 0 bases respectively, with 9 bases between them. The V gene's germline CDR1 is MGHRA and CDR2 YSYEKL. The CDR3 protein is CASSQEWLFSGANVLTF. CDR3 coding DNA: TGCGCCAGCAGCCAAGAATGGCTTTTCTCTGGGGCCAACGTCCTGACTTTC.

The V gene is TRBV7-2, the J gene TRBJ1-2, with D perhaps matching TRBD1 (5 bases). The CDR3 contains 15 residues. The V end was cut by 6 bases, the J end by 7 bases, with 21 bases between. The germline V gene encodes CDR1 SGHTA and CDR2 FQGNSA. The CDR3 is CASSAYQGGVGGYTF. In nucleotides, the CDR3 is TGTGCCAGCAGTGCCTACCAGGGTGGAGTTGGTGGCTACACCTTC.

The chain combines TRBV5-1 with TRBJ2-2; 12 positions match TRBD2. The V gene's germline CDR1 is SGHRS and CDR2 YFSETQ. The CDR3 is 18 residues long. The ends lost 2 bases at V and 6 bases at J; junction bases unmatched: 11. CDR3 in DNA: TGCGCCAGCAGCTTAAGACTAGCGGGGGTGACCGACCCCGGGGAGCTGTTTTTT. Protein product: CASSLRLAGVTDPGELFF.

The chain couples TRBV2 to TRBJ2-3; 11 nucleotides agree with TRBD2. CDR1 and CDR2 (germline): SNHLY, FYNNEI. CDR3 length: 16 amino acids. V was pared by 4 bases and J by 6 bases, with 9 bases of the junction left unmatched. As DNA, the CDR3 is TGTGCCAGCAGTGTGGCTAGCGGGGGGAGTGTTGATACGCAGTATTTT. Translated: CASSVASGGSVDTQYF.

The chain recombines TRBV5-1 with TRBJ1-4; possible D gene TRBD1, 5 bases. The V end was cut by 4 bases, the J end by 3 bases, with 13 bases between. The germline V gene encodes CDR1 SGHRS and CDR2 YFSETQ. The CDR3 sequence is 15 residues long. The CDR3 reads CASSQNTGANEKLFF. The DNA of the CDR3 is TGCGCCAGCAGCCAGAATACGGGGGCTAATGAAAAACTGTTTTTT. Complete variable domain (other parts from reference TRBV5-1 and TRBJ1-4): KAGVTQTPRYLIKTRGQQVTLSCSPISGHRSVSWYQQTPGQGLQFLFEYFSETQRNKGNFPGRFSGRQFSNSRSEMNVSTLELGDSALYLCASSQNTGANEKLFFGSGTQLSVL.

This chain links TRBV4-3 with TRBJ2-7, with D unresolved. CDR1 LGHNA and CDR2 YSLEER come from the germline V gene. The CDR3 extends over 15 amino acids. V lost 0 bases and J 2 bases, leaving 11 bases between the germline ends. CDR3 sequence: CASSQDPQTTYEQYF. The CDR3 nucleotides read TGCGCCAGCAGCCAAGATCCCCAGACAACCTACGAGCAGTACTTC.

For the CDR3, the DNA is TGCGCCAGCAGTGCGACAGGACGAATCAGCTCTGGAAACACCATATATTTT. It codes for CASSATGRISSGNTIYF. V gene TRBV10-2 combines with J gene TRBJ1-3, with D possibly matching TRBD1 (6 bases). The germline V gene has CDR1 WSHSY and CDR2 SAAADI. The CDR3 has 17 residues. Trimming pared 4 bases from V and 0 bases from J, leaving 16 bases between.

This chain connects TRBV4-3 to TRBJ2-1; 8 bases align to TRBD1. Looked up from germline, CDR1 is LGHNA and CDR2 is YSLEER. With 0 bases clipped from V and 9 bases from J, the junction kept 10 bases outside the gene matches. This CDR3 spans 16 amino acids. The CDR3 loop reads CASSQDPQGAFGEQFF. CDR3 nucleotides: TGCGCCAGCAGCCAAGATCCCCAGGGGGCTTTCGGTGAGCAGTTCTTC.

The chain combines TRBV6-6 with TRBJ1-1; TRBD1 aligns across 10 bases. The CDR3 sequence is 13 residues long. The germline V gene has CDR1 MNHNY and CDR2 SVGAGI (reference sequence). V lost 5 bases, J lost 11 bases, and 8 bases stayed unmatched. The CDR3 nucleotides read TGTGCCAGCAGTACACGGACAGGGGGGGTGGCTTTCTTT. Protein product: CASSTRTGGVAFF.

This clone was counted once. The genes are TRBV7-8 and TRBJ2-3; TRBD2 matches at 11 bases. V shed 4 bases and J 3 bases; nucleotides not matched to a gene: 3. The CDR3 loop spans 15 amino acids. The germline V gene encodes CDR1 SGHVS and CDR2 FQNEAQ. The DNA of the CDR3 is TGTGCCAGCAGCTCCCCTAGCGGGGGGACAGATACGCAGTATTTT. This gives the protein CASSSPSGGTDTQYF.

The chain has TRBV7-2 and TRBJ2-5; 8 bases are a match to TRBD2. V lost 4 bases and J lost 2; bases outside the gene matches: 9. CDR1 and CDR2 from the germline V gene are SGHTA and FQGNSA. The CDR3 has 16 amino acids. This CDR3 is CASSSLPLAGQETQYF. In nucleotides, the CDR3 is TGTGCCAGCAGCTCGCTCCCCTTAGCGGGACAAGAGACCCAGTACTTC.

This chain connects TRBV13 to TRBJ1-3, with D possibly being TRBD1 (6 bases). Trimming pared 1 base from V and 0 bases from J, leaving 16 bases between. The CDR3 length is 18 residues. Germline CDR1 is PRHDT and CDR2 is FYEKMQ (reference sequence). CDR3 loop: CASSLAFLGGNSGNTIYF. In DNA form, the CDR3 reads TGTGCCAGCAGCTTAGCTTTTTTAGGGGGTAACTCTGGAAACACCATATATTTT.

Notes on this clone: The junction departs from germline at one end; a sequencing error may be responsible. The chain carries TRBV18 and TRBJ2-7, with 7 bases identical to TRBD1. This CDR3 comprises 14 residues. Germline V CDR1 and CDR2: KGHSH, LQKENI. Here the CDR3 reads CASSPRGYAYEQYF. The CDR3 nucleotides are TGTGCCAGTTCACCCAGGGGGTATGCCTACGAGCAGTACTTC.